This passage covers 20 T cell receptor beta chains from one sample sequenced in a study of blood T cell repertoires in COVID-19. Here immunoSEQ multiplex PCR was the method, and the copy in TCRdb shows in-frame clones only, minus some. The table includes roughly 250,000 clones, 70% to 90% detected once. Sequences were obtained from peripheral blood. The receptors shown here come from a woman in her fifties or sixties with acute or convalescent COVID-19.

The V gene is TRBV6-1, the J gene TRBJ1-2; 9 bases are shared with TRBD1. CDR3 length equals 14 residues. In germline, CDR1 is MNHNS, CDR2 SASEGT. V lost 3 bases and J lost 7; bases outside the gene matches: 6. The CDR3 region has the DNA TGTGCCAGCAGTGACACAGGGGGCTCGGGTGGCTACACCTTC. Amino acids: CASSDTGGSGGYTF.

The chain is built from TRBV6-6 and TRBJ2-7, with 12 bases that match TRBD2. CDR3 length: 15 amino acids. Germline-derived CDR1 and CDR2 are MNHNY and SVGAGI (reference sequence). Trimming at V came to 2 bases and at J to 7 bases, leaving 6 bases not matched to a gene. CDR3 in DNA: TGTGCCAGCAGTTACGGACTAGCGGGACCAAGGGAGCAGTACTTC. Its protein is CASSYGLAGPREQYF.

The V call is TRBV7-2, the J call TRBJ1-3; no clear D. This CDR3 has 13 residues. The germline gives CDR1 SGHTA, CDR2 FQGNSA. With 2 bases removed from V and 4 bases from J, the gap between germline ends came to 6 bases. In DNA form, the CDR3 reads TGTGCCAGCAGCTTACTTCGGGGAAACACCATATATTTT. Translated: CASSLLRGNTIYF.

The rearrangement links TRBV27 to TRBJ2-7; 9 positions match TRBD2. This CDR3 contains 15 residues. Trimming at V came to 4 bases and at J to 0 bases, leaving 4 bases not matched to a gene. Germline V gene lookup returns CDR1 MNHEY and CDR2 SMNVEV (reference sequence). CDR3 sequence reads: CASSWASGVSYEQYF. Written as DNA, the CDR3 is TGTGCCAGCAGTTGGGCTAGCGGGGTCTCCTACGAGCAGTACTTC.

The chain employs TRBV19 and TRBJ1-4; the D gene is possibly TRBD1 (5 bases). Trimming left V 6 bases short and J 0 bases short, with 8 bases between. The CDR3 is made up of 14 amino acids. Germline values: CDR1 LNHDA, CDR2 SQIVND (reference sequence). The CDR3 nucleotides are TGTGCCAGTAGATCAGGGTCAACTAATGAAAAACTGTTTTTT. Its translation is CASRSGSTNEKLFF.

This rearrangement joins TRBV30 to TRBJ1-2; TRBD1 aligns across 8 bases. Germline-derived CDR1 and CDR2 are GTSNPN and SVGIG (reference sequence). The CDR3 is 14 amino acids. The V and J ends lost 5 bases and 8 bases, in that order; junction bases with no gene match: 13. The CDR3: CAWPRNGQGGGYTF. The CDR3 DNA reads TGTGCCTGGCCCCGGAACGGACAGGGAGGAGGCTACACCTTC.

This chain links TRBV5-1 with TRBJ1-2; D is ambiguous. With 3 bases removed from V and 1 base from J, the gap between germline ends came to 10 bases. Germline V gives CDR1 SGHRS, CDR2 YFSETQ. CDR3 length: 14 amino acids. As DNA, the CDR3 is TGCGCCAGCAGCTCAGGCTTATTTAACTATGGCTACACCTTC. It translates to CASSSGLFNYGYTF.

The chain joins TRBV7-3 to TRBJ2-1; 9 nucleotides match TRBD1. The CDR3 sequence is 14 residues long. The ends lost 5 bases at V and 4 bases at J; junction bases unmatched: 3. CDR1 is SGHTA, CDR2 FQGTGA, per germline. DNA of the CDR3: TGTGCCAGCAGCGACAGGGGGATGTACAATGAGCAGTTCTTC. Translating it yields CASSDRGMYNEQFF.

This chain joins TRBV11-2 and TRBJ2-7; 7 bases agree with TRBD1. Germline V gene sequence: CDR1 SGHAT, CDR2 FQNNGV. The CDR3 is 17 residues long. Trimming removed 4 bases from V and 3 bases from J; junction bases left unmatched: 15. The CDR3 here is CASSSYGLETGRYEQYF. The CDR3 DNA is TGTGCCAGCAGCTCCTACGGGTTGGAGACAGGGCGCTACGAGCAGTACTTC.

The rearrangement uses TRBV11-2 and TRBJ2-7, with D possibly being TRBD1 (6 bases). V shed 5 bases and J shed 7 bases, with 21 bases lying between them. The CDR3 is 15 residues long. Per the germline V gene, CDR1 is SGHAT and CDR2 is FQNNGV. CDR3 nucleotides: TGTGCCAGCAGCAACAGGGTTCCGTCCTCTTGGGAGCAGTACTTC. Translation: CASSNRVPSSWEQYF.

V and J are TRBV10-1 and TRBJ2-1; no firm D call. Trimming took off 6 bases at V and 4 bases at J, with 13 bases between the two ends. This CDR3 spans 14 amino acids. Germline V gene lookup returns CDR1 WNHNN and CDR2 SYGVQD (reference sequence). This CDR3 reads CASSWRLAYNEQFF. CDR3 nucleotide sequence: TGCGCCAGCAGCTGGCGGCTGGCTTACAATGAGCAGTTCTTC.

The chain uses TRBV7-2 and TRBJ2-7; maybe TRBD1 (6 bases). The germline V and J ends were trimmed by 1 base and 3 bases, with 13 bases remaining between them. The germline gives CDR1 SGHTA, CDR2 FQGNSA. The CDR3 runs 15 residues. The CDR3 sequence is CASSLGGTLNYEQYF. The CDR3 DNA sequence: TGTGCCAGCAGCTTAGGAGGGACATTAAACTACGAGCAGTACTTC.

The CDR3 DNA follows: TGTGCCACCAGCAGAGACCGGGGTTTCGGATATGGCTACACCTTC. This encodes CATSRDRGFGYGYTF. The chain joins TRBV15 to TRBJ1-2; D not resolved. The CDR3 is 15 residues long. Germline CDR1 and CDR2: LNHNV and YYDKDF (reference sequence). V was clipped by 0 bases and J by 5 bases, with 13 bases between them.

This chain uses TRBV19 with TRBJ1-1; unclear D gene. Germline assignment: CDR1 LNHDA and CDR2 SQIVND (reference sequence). The V end was cut by 5 bases, the J end by 1 base, with 11 bases between. CDR3 length: 14 amino acids. The CDR3 region has the DNA TGTGCCAGTAGTCCCAGCGGAGGGAACACTGAAGCTTTCTTT. Its protein product is CASSPSGGNTEAFF. Full variable domain (outside the CDR3, taken from reference TRBV19 and TRBJ1-1): DGGITQSPKYLFRKEGQNVTLSCEQNLNHDAMYWYRQDPGQGLRLIYYSQIVNDFQKGDIAEGYSVSREKKESFPLTVTSAQKNPTAFYLCASSPSGGNTEAFFGQGTRLTVV.

The sample holds one count of this clone. The chain employs TRBV29-1 and TRBJ1-1, with TRBD1 matching 7 bases. The trim removed 7 bases at V and 1 base at J, leaving 3 bases unmatched. The CDR3 is made up of 12 amino acids. Germline CDR1 SQVTM, CDR2 ANQGSEA. The CDR3 bases are TGCAGCGCCGGGACAGCGAACACTGAAGCTTTCTTT. Amino acids: CSAGTANTEAFF.

This clone showed up just a few times. The chain uses TRBV19 and TRBJ2-6; 8 nucleotides match TRBD1. The CDR3 length is 17 residues. With V trimmed by 5 bases and J by 4 bases, 10 bases remained unmatched. Per the germline V gene, CDR1 is LNHDA and CDR2 is SQIVND (reference sequence). CDR3 region: CASSPRTGTRGANVLTF. DNA of the CDR3: TGTGCCAGTAGTCCAAGGACAGGGACCCGAGGGGCCAACGTCCTGACTTTC. The whole variable domain, remainder taken from reference TRBV19 and TRBJ2-6, is DGGITQSPKYLFRKEGQNVTLSCEQNLNHDAMYWYRQDPGQGLRLIYYSQIVNDFQKGDIAEGYSVSREKKESFPLTVTSAQKNPTAFYLCASSPRTGTRGANVLTFGAGSRLTVL.

The chain combines TRBV5-1 with TRBJ2-2; maybe TRBD2 (6 bases). Per germline, CDR1 SGHRS and CDR2 YFSETQ. CDR3 length: 13 residues. V was shortened by 4 bases and J by 7 bases, with 11 bases between the two germline ends. CDR3 sequence: CASSAFGGGELFF. Written as DNA, the CDR3 is TGCGCCAGCAGCGCGTTCGGGGGCGGGGAGCTGTTTTTT.

This clone has a handful of counts. This chain links TRBV28 with TRBJ1-2; 9 bases align to TRBD1. Germline V gene data show CDR1 as MDHEN and CDR2 as SYDVKM. CDR3 length equals 15 residues. Trimming cost V 6 bases and J 3 bases; bases outside gene matches: 8. This chain's CDR3 is CASSPPGQGHYGYTF. The CDR3 coding sequence is TGTGCCAGCAGCCCTCCAGGACAGGGGCACTATGGCTACACCTTC.

This clone showed up just once. The V gene is TRBV6-2 or TRBV6-3, the J gene TRBJ2-5; perhaps TRBD2 as D (6 bases). The germline V gene encodes CDR1 MNHEY and CDR2 SVGEGT. The CDR3 runs to 15 residues. Deletions cut 2 bases from V and 5 bases from J, with 15 bases between. Here the CDR3 reads CASSYRARGKETQYF. CDR3 bases: TGTGCCAGCAGTTACCGGGCTCGCGGGAAGGAGACCCAGTACTTC.

CDR3: CASSLDRADSSYEQYF. CDR3 sequence (DNA): TGCGCCAGCAGCTTGGATAGAGCGGATAGCTCCTACGAGCAGTACTTC. The chain employs TRBV5-1 and TRBJ2-7; the D gene is possibly TRBD2 (5 bases). Trimming left V 0 bases short and J 0 bases short, with 13 bases between. The CDR3 consists of 16 residues. The germline V gene has CDR1 SGHRS and CDR2 YFSETQ.